The 15 T cell receptor beta chains in this list originate from one sample, sequenced in a study of T cell responses to AZD1222 COVID-19 vaccine (dated by TCRdb to the early 2020s). The time point label, read with the paper, signifies: baseline before first vaccination. Receptor amplification or capture employed the immunoSEQ multiplex PCR assay. Held by TCRdb, this immuneACCESS table contains in-frame sequences only and omits some clones. Under half of the omission traces to an unresolved V gene where checked; the cause of the rest is unknown. Recorded for this sample are under 200,000 clones; roughly nine tenths of them occurred a single time. The top ten hold approximately 2% of the sample. Sequencing used peripheral blood, obtained on day 0 of AZD1222 vaccination. These receptors were obtained from an adult in good health.

The chain recombines TRBV27 with TRBJ2-1; TRBD1 agrees at 8 bases. This CDR3 is 15 amino acids long. Losses at the gene ends were 5 bases for V and 2 bases for J; bases not matched to a gene: 5. Germline V CDR1 and CDR2: MNHEY, SMNVEV (reference sequence). The CDR3, as DNA: TGTGCCAGCAGTCTCCCGACAGGGGCCTACAATGAGCAGTTCTTC. It codes for CASSLPTGAYNEQFF.

CDR3 sequence: CASRQSSYNSPLHF. CDR3 coding DNA: TGTGCCAGCAGGCAGAGCTCCTATAATTCACCCCTCCACTTT. J is TRBJ1-6 and V is TRBV2; D is unclear. The V end was cut by 6 bases, the J end by 0 bases, with 6 bases between. Per germline, CDR1 SNHLY and CDR2 FYNNEI. The CDR3 spans 14 residues.

This chain joins TRBV25-1 and TRBJ1-2; 8 bases are a match to TRBD1. V lost 3 bases to trimming and J lost 5 bases; unmatched junction nucleotides: 8. This CDR3 is 15 amino acids long. Germline assignment: CDR1 MGHDK and CDR2 SYGVNS. The CDR3 protein is CASSEGTGVRYGYTF. The CDR3 DNA follows: TGTGCCAGCAGTGAGGGGACAGGCGTCAGGTATGGCTACACCTTC.

Concerning this clone itself: Within the sample, other DNA sequences also encode this same CDR3. The chain employs TRBV18 and TRBJ2-7, with D possibly matching TRBD2 (6 bases). CDR1 and CDR2 (germline): KGHSH, LQKENI. The CDR3 has 12 residues. Trimming took off 3 bases at V and 4 bases at J, with 7 bases between the two ends. The CDR3 coding sequence is TGTGCCAGCTCACCGGAGGGGTACGAGCAGTACTTC. Translation: CASSPEGYEQYF.

This clone has a single count. The chain joins TRBV5-1 to TRBJ2-1; 15 nucleotides line up with TRBD2. Looked up from germline, CDR1 is SGHRS and CDR2 is YFSETQ. The ends lost 1 base at V and 2 bases at J; junction bases unmatched: 7. The CDR3 extends over 19 amino acids. The chain's CDR3 is CASSLPRTSGRATYNEQFF. The CDR3 DNA follows: TGCGCCAGCAGCTTGCCTCGGACTAGCGGGAGGGCCACCTACAATGAGCAGTTCTTC.

This sequence joins TRBV30 and TRBJ1-6, with D maybe TRBD1 (5 bases). V was clipped by 4 bases and J by 7 bases, with 11 bases between them. There are 13 residues in the CDR3. Per the germline V gene, CDR1 is GTSNPN and CDR2 is SVGIG (reference sequence). The CDR3 DNA follows: TGTGCCTGGACCACGGACAAGAATTCACCCCTCCACTTT. As protein: CAWTTDKNSPLHF.

This clone was recorded once. The chain couples TRBV29-1 to TRBJ1-2; D gene uncertain. This CDR3 has 11 residues. V lost 0 bases and J lost 6, with 5 bases in between. Per germline, CDR1 SQVTM and CDR2 ANQGSEA. CDR3 sequence: CSVEEQNGYTF. The CDR3 region has the DNA TGCAGCGTTGAAGAACAGAATGGCTACACCTTC. Filled out from reference TRBV29-1 and TRBJ1-2, the complete variable domain reads SAVISQKPSRDICQRGTSLTIQCQVDSQVTMMFWYRQQPGQSLTLIATANQGSEATYESGFVIDKFPISRPNLTFSTLTVSNMSPEDSSIYLCSVEEQNGYTFGSGTRLTVV.

A note on this clone: This same CDR3 is encoded by further DNA sequences in the sample. The genes are TRBV12-3 or TRBV12-4 and TRBJ1-1; D is undetermined. The CDR3 has 13 amino acids. V was clipped by 3 bases and J by 0 bases, with 5 bases between them. As DNA, the CDR3 is TGTGCCAGCAGTTTTAGCATGAACACTGAAGCTTTCTTT. Amino acid sequence: CASSFSMNTEAFF.

This chain joins TRBV5-1 and TRBJ2-5; TRBD2 matches 7 bases. The germline gives CDR1 SGHRS, CDR2 YFSETQ. The V gene end was trimmed by 4 bases and the J gene end by 5 bases; junction bases not matched to a gene: 8. The CDR3 is 14 amino acids. The CDR3 is CASSDSSGMETQYF. The CDR3 DNA is TGCGCCAGCAGCGACTCAAGCGGGATGGAGACCCAGTACTTC.

This chain uses TRBV28 with TRBJ1-5; D is uncertain. In germline, CDR1 is MDHEN, CDR2 SYDVKM. The CDR3 consists of 12 residues. Trimming removed 1 base from V and 5 bases from J, with 3 bases in between. Here the CDR3 reads CASSLLDQPQHF. In DNA, the CDR3 is TGTGCCAGCAGTTTATTAGATCAGCCCCAGCATTTT.

V usage is TRBV7-2 and J usage is TRBJ1-2; 9 bases are a match to TRBD1. The CDR3 loop spans 15 amino acids. The junction had 7 bases not matched to a gene; V was cut back by 4 bases and J by 4 bases. From germline, CDR1 is SGHTA and CDR2 FQGNSA. CDR3 protein: CASSSNRGQSYGYTF. DNA for the CDR3: TGTGCCAGCAGCTCGAACAGGGGGCAGAGCTATGGCTACACCTTC.

The chain employs TRBV11-2 and TRBJ2-7; the D gene is possibly TRBD1 (5 bases). In germline, CDR1 is SGHAT, CDR2 FQNNGV. Trimming took off 3 bases at V and 1 base at J, with 10 bases between the two ends. CDR3 length: 14 amino acids. Here the CDR3 reads CASSFPGFSYEQYF. The CDR3 DNA follows: TGTGCCAGCAGCTTTCCAGGGTTTTCCTACGAGCAGTACTTC.

The chain recombines TRBV30 with TRBJ1-1, with 8 bases aligning to TRBD1. The CDR3 is 12 residues long. From germline, CDR1 is GTSNPN and CDR2 SVGIG (reference sequence). With V trimmed by 5 bases and J by 6 bases, 5 bases remained unmatched. The CDR3 nucleotides read TGTGCCTGGGAGGACAGGGTGTCTGAAGCTTTCTTT. Translating it yields CAWEDRVSEAFF.

The chain is built from TRBV27 and TRBJ2-7; 9 bases fit TRBD2. CDR3 length: 14 amino acids. Germline V gene lookup returns CDR1 MNHEY and CDR2 SMNVEV (reference sequence). After removal of 4 bases from V and 4 bases from J, the junction contained 5 bases not matched to a gene. The CDR3 DNA reads TGTGCCAGCAGTTCCGGGACTAGCCTGTACGAGCAGTACTTC. It encodes CASSSGTSLYEQYF.

V is TRBV28 and J is TRBJ2-7, with a weak D call TRBD2 (7 bases). Germline V gene sequence: CDR1 MDHEN, CDR2 SYDVKM. The CDR3 has 16 residues. Trimming shortened V by 7 bases and J by 0 bases, and 19 bases separated the two germline ends. Here the CDR3 DNA reads TGTGCCAGCACCCAAAGGGGGGGGCTCAGCTCCTACGAGCAGTACTTC. It codes for CASTQRGGLSSYEQYF. The complete variable domain, with remaining parts taken from reference TRBV28 and TRBJ2-7, reads DVKVTQSSRYLVKRTGEKVFLECVQDMDHENMFWYRQDPGLGLRLIYFSYDVKMKEKGDIPEGYSVSREKKERFSLILESASTNQTSMYLCASTQRGGLSSYEQYFGPGTRLTVT.